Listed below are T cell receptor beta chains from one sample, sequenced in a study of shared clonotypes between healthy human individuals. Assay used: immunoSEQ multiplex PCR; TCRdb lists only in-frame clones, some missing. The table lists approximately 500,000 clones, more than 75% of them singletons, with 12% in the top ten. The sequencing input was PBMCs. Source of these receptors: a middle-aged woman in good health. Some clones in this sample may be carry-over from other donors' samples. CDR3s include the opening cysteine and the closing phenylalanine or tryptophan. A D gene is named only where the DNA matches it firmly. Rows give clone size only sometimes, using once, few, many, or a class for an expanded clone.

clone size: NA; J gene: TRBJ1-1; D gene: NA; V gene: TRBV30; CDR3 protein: CAWTRGDTSEAFF; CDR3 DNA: TGTGCCTGGACCCGGGGGGATACGTCCGAAGCTTTCTTT
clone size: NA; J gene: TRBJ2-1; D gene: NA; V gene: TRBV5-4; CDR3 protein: CASNHGGTRSYNEQFF; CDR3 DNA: TGTGCCAGCAACCATGGGGGCACCCGCTCCTACAATGAGCAGTTCTTC
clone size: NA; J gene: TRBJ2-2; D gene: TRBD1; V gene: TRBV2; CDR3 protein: CASSLAEASGGTGELFF; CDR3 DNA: TGTGCCAGCAGTCTCGCCGAGGCTTCAGGGGGCACCGGGGAGCTGTTTTTT
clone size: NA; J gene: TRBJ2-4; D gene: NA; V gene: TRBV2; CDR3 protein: CASSGPWDIQYF; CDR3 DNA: TGTGCCAGCAGTGGGCCCTGGGACATTCAGTACTTC
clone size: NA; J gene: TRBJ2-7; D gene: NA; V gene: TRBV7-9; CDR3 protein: CASSLAVQGGYEQYF; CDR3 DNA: TGTGCCAGCAGCTTAGCTGTGCAGGGTGGGTACGAGCAGTACTTC
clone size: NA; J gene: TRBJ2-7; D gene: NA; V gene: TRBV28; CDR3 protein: CASSFWTKSMGYEQYF; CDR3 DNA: TGTGCCAGCAGTTTCTGGACAAAATCTATGGGCTACGAGCAGTACTTC
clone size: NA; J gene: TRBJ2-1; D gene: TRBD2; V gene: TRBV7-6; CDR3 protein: CASSLGRGGLAASSYNEQFF; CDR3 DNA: TGTGCCAGCAGCTTGGGACGAGGAGGACTAGCGGCCAGCTCCTACAATGAGCAGTTCTTC
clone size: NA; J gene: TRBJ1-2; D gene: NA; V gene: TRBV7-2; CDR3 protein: CASSLDVGDYGYTF; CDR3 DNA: TGTGCCAGCAGCTTAGATGTGGGGGACTATGGCTACACCTTC
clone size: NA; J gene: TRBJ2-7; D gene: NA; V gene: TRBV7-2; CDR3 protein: CASSSGGPYSYEQYF; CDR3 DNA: TGTGCCAGCAGCTCTGGGGGACCTTACTCCTACGAGCAGTACTTC
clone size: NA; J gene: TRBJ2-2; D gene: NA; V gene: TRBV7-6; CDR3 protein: CASRIWSGTNTGELFF; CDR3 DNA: TGTGCCAGCAGGATTTGGAGCGGCACGAACACCGGGGAGCTGTTTTTT
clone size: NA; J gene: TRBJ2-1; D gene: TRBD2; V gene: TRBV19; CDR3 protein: CASSGRTSEDEQFF; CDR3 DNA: TGTGCCAGTAGTGGGAGGACTAGCGAAGATGAGCAGTTCTTC
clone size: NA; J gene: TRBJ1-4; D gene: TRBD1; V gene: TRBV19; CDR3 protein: CAAGGRGATNEKLFF; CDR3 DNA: TGTGCGGCAGGGGGCCGGGGGGCGACTAATGAAAAACTGTTTTTT
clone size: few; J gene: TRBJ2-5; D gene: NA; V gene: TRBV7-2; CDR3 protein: CASSLGGGAGQETQYF; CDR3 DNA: TGTGCCAGCAGCTTAGGAGGAGGGGCAGGACAAGAGACCCAGTACTTC
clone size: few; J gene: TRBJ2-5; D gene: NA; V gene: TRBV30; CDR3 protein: CAWSSGVVQETQYF; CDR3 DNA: TGTGCCTGGAGTTCGGGCGTGGTTCAAGAGACCCAGTACTTC
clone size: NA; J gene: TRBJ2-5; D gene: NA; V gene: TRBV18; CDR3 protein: CASSRGNQETQYF; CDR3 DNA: TGTGCCAGCTCAAGGGGGAACCAAGAGACCCAGTACTTC
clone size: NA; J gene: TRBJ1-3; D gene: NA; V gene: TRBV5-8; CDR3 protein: CASSLRGNTIYF; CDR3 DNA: TGTGCCAGCAGCTTAAGGGGAAACACCATATATTTT
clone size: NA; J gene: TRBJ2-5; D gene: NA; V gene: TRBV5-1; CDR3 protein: CASSSHDTGETQYF; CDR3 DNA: TGCGCCAGCAGCTCCCACGACACCGGTGAGACCCAGTACTTC
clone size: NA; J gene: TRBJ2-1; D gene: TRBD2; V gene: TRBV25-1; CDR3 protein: CASSEGLAGGYNEQFF; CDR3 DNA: TGTGCCAGCAGTGAAGGACTAGCGGGAGGTTACAATGAGCAGTTCTTC
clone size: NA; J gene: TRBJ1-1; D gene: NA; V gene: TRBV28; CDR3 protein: CASSLLGSRNTEAFF; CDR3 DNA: TGTGCCAGCAGTTTACTGGGCAGCCGGAACACTGAAGCTTTCTTT
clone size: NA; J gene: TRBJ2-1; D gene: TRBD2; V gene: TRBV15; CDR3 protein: CATSRDGTSGSWDEQFF; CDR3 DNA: TGTGCCACCAGCAGAGATGGCACTAGCGGGAGTTGGGATGAGCAGTTCTTC
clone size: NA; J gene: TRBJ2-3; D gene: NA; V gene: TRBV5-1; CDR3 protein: CASSRGQGDTDTQYF; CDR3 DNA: TGCGCCAGCAGCCGGGGGCAGGGAGACACAGATACGCAGTATTTT
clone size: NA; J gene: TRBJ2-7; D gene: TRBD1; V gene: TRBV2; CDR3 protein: CASERDRAYEQYF; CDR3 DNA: TGTGCCAGTGAGAGGGACAGAGCCTACGAGCAGTACTTC
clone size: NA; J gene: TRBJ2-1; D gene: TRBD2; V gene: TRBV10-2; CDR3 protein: CASGRLAGAPYNEQFF; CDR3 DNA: TGCGCCAGCGGGAGGCTAGCGGGAGCCCCCTACAATGAGCAGTTCTTC
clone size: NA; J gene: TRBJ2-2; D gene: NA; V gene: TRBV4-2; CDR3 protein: CASSQGWGGNTGELFF; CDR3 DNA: TGTGCCAGCAGCCAAGGTTGGGGTGGCAACACCGGGGAGCTGTTTTTT
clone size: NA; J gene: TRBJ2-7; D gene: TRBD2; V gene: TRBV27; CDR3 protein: CASKRASGSSYEQYF; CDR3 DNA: TGTGCCAGCAAGAGAGCTAGCGGAAGCTCCTACGAGCAGTACTTC
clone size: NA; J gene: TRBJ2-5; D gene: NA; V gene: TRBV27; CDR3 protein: CASSFLGQETQYF; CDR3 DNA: TGTGCCAGCAGTTTTCTCGGACAAGAGACCCAGTACTTC
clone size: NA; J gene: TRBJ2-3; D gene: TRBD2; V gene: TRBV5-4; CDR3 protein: CASGKREPTDTQYF; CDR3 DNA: TGTGCCAGCGGCAAGCGGGAGCCCACAGATACGCAGTATTTT
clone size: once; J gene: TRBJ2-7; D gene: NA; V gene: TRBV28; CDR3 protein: CASSRQREISYERYF; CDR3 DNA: TGTGCCAGCAGCCGCCAACGGGAGATAAGCTACGAGCGGTACTTC
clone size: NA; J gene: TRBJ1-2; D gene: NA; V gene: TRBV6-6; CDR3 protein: CASSYRKVGVGYTF; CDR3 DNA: TGTGCCAGCAGTTACCGTAAGGTAGGCGTTGGCTACACCTTC
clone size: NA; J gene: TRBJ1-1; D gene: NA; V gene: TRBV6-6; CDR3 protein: CASSGTTTDTEAFF; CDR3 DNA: TGTGCCAGCAGTGGTACAACGACCGACACTGAAGCTTTCTTT
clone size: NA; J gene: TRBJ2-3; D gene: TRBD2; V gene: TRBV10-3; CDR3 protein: CAISTSGGTDTQYF; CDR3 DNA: TGTGCCATCAGTACTAGCGGCGGCACAGATACGCAGTATTTT
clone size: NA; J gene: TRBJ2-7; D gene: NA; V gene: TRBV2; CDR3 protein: CASIPGLAAYEQYF; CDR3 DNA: TGTGCCAGCATTCCGGGGCTAGCCGCCTACGAGCAGTACTTC
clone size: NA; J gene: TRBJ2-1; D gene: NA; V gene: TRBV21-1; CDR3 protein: CASSCVSNEQFF; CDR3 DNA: TGTGCCAGCAGTTGCGTAAGCAATGAGCAGTTCTTC
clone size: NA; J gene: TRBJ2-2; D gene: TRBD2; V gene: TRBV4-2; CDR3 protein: CASSWGLAGRGELFF; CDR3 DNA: TGTGCCAGCAGTTGGGGACTAGCGGGAAGGGGGGAGCTGTTTTTT
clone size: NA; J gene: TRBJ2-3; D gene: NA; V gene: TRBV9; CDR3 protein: CASSRDTDTQYF; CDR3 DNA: TGTGCCAGCAGCAGGGACACAGATACGCAGTATTTT
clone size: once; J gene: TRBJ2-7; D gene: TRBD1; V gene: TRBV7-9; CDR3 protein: CASSLSTGGDYEQYF; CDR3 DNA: TGTGCCAGCAGCTTATCGACAGGGGGCGACTACGAGCAGTACTTC
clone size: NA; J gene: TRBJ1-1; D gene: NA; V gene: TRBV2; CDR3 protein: CASSEMGGTEAFF; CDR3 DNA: TGTGCCAGCAGTGAGATGGGGGGCACTGAAGCTTTCTTT
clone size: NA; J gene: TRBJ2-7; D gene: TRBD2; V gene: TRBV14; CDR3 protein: CASSSGGYEQYF; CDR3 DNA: TGTGCCAGCAGTTCGGGGGGCTACGAGCAGTACTTC
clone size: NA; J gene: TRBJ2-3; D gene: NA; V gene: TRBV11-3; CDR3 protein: CASSLGVSEVTDTQYF; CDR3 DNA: TGTGCCAGCAGCTTAGGCGTCAGCGAAGTGACAGATACGCAGTATTTT
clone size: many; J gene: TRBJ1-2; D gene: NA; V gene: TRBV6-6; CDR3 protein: CASSVSPNYGYTF; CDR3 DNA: TGTGCCAGCAGTGTCAGTCCTAACTATGGCTACACCTTC
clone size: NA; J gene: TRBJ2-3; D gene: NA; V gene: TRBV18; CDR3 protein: CASSPAGTDTQYF; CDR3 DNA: TGTGCCAGCTCACCAGCGGGCACAGATACGCAGTATTTT
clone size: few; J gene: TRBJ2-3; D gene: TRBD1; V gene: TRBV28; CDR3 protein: CASSPHTGAKTQYF; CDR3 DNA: TGTGCCAGCAGTCCGCATACAGGGGCGAAGACGCAGTATTTT
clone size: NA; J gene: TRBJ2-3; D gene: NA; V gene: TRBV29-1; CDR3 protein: CSVVKGDTQYF; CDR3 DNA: TGCAGCGTTGTGAAGGGGGATACGCAGTATTTT